The present T cell receptor (beta chain) was sequenced within a study of T cell responses to AZD1222 COVID-19 vaccine. As concerns this clone: The antigen is unknown.

Overall study findings and caveats: Baseline antibody screening turned up just six or seven seropositive AZD1222 recipients. Regions left unmutated in variants are reportedly the target of nearly half of spike-specific TCRs.

The repertoire was sequenced with immunoSEQ multiplex PCR; TCRdb's copy has only in-frame clones and lacks some. The sample includes roughly 130,000 clones, approximately 86% of them seen just once. The J segment lost 1 base and the V segment lost 7 bases, leaving 6 bases of the junction unmatched. Germline lookup yields CDR1 MDHEN and CDR2 SYDVKM. This CDR3 has 15 residues. The receptor comes from an adult in good health. This chain connects TRBV28 to TRBJ2-1, with 8 nucleotides matching TRBD2. The sample was peripheral blood, taken on day 0 of AZD1222 vaccination. This CDR3 is CASMKGGGSYNEQFF. As DNA, the CDR3 is TGTGCCAGCATGAAGGGCGGGGGGTCCTACAATGAGCAGTTCTTC.